Presented here are 15 T cell receptor beta chains from one specimen sequenced in a study of blood T cells in healthy people across ages. A second about 6 to 12 cycle PCR used barcoded and J-beta primers. TCRdb re-analysed the 5' RACE reads in MiXCR, keeping a single row per CDR3 protein. The data show roughly 1,100,000 distinct CDR3 sequences, under 30% seen once. The data were also submitted as part of a second study, on T cells of mothers and their children.

What was sequenced was blood. Receptors were obtained from a girl aged 2 to 9 in good health.

The chain links TRBV20-1 to TRBJ1-5; no reliable D call. This CDR3 region has 15 residues. The germline CDR1 and CDR2 sequences are DFQATT and SNEGSKA (reference sequence). The ends were cut back, 0 bases at V and 2 bases at J, with 11 bases in the middle. Here the CDR3 reads CSARDAGLGNQPQHF. The DNA of the CDR3 is TGCAGTGCTAGAGATGCAGGTTTGGGCAATCAGCCCCAGCATTTT.

This clonotype turned up a few times. The chain links TRBV29-1 to TRBJ1-6; D possibly corresponds to TRBD1 (5 bases). The CDR3 sequence is 13 residues long. With 6 bases removed from V and 7 bases from J, the gap between germline ends came to 13 bases. Germline V gene data show CDR1 as SQVTM and CDR2 as ANQGSEA. The CDR3 sequence: CSVSTGGNSPLHF. In DNA, the CDR3 is TGCAGCGTATCCACAGGAGGGAATTCACCCCTCCACTTT.

This clonotype was seen a handful of times. The rearrangement uses TRBV7-9 and TRBJ1-2; possible D gene TRBD1, 6 bases. CDR3 length equals 15 residues. The germline V gene has CDR1 SEHNR and CDR2 FQNEAQ (reference sequence). V lost 5 bases and J 3 bases, leaving 16 bases between the germline ends. DNA for the CDR3: TGTGCCAGCAGCCCGGGGGCAGGGGAAGACTATGGCTACACCTTC. Translating gives CASSPGAGEDYGYTF.

This clonotype has only a few counts. J is TRBJ2-5 and V is TRBV18; D is perhaps TRBD1 (7 bases). The J call may be wrong; the DNA end is better matched by TRBJ2-7. Per the germline V gene, CDR1 is KGHSH and CDR2 is LQKENI. This CDR3 contains 15 residues. Here the CDR3 reads CASSPMEGASYEQYF. DNA for the CDR3: TGTGCCAGCTCACCTATGGAGGGGGCATCCTACGAGCAGTACTTC.

The chain couples TRBV18 to TRBJ2-7; 10 nucleotides align to TRBD1. J lost 3 bases, V lost 5 bases, and 7 bases had no gene match. The length of the CDR3 is 15 residues. Germline CDR1 and CDR2: KGHSH and LQKENI. CDR3 sequence (DNA): TGTGCCAGCTCAACTGACAGGGGGCGCGTCTACGAGCAGTACTTC. It encodes CASSTDRGRVYEQYF.

This chain uses TRBV7-9 with TRBJ2-7; unclear D gene. The V end was cut by 6 bases, the J end by 4 bases, with 19 bases between. The CDR3 is made up of 15 amino acids. Germline V CDR1 and CDR2: SEHNR, FQNEAQ (reference sequence). The CDR3 loop is CASSLGQETIYEQYF. The CDR3 DNA is TGTGCCAGCAGTCTCGGTCAGGAGACCATTTACGAGCAGTACTTC.

Only a few counts were recorded for this clonotype. The V gene is TRBV3-1, the J gene TRBJ1-2; 8 positions match TRBD1. The CDR3 is 14 residues long. The junction had 5 bases not matched to a gene; V was cut back by 2 bases and J by 6 bases. CDR1 LGHDT and CDR2 YNNKEL come from the germline V gene (reference sequence). The CDR3 spells CASSQITGGDGYTF. The CDR3 DNA is TGTGCCAGCAGCCAAATCACAGGGGGGGATGGCTACACCTTC.

V is TRBV29-1 and J is TRBJ1-2; D ambiguous. This CDR3 contains 11 residues. The V gene's germline CDR1 is SQVTM and CDR2 ANQGSEA. Trimming took off 6 bases at V and 5 bases at J, with 10 bases between the two ends. CDR3 region: CSVREPYGYTF. CDR3 in DNA: TGCAGCGTGAGAGAACCTTATGGCTACACCTTC. Based on the CDR3 plus reference TRBV29-1 and TRBJ1-2, the full variable domain is SAVISQKPSRDICQRGTSLTIQCQVDSQVTMMFWYRQQPGQSLTLIATANQGSEATYESGFVIDKFPISRPNLTFSTLTVSNMSPEDSSIYLCSVREPYGYTFGSGTRLTVV.

The count of this clonotype is one. The V and J genes are TRBV6-5 and TRBJ2-1; 12 nucleotides agree with TRBD2. V trimming: 4 bases; J trimming: 5 bases; junction bases outside the gene matches: 6. The CDR3 runs 16 residues. CDR1 MNHEY and CDR2 SVGAGI come from the germline V gene. This chain's CDR3 is CASSFILAGGNNEQFF. The DNA for the CDR3 is TGTGCCAGCAGTTTCATACTAGCGGGGGGAAACAATGAGCAGTTCTTC.

As for this clonotype: Its ends do not fully match the called genes, so a read error is possible. The chain carries TRBV19 and TRBJ1-2, with 7 bases identical to TRBD1. Germline CDR1 and CDR2: LNHDA and SQIVND (reference sequence). CDR3 length: 15 amino acids. CDR3 DNA: TGTGCCAGTAGTGATACAGGGGAGTCGCGTGATGGCCACACCTTC. Translation: CASSDTGESRDGHTF. Full variable domain (rest looked up from reference TRBV19 and TRBJ1-2): DGGITQSPKYLFRKEGQNVTLSCEQNLNHDAMYWYRQDPGQGLRLIYYSQIVNDFQKGDIAEGYSVSREKKESFPLTVTSAQKNPTAFYLCASSDTGESRDGHTFGSGTRLTVV.

This chain's CDR3 is CASSDRGQGAYGYTF. CDR3 coding DNA: TGTGCCAGCAGTGATCGGGGACAGGGGGCGTATGGCTACACCTTC. This sequence joins TRBV25-1 and TRBJ1-2, with 12 nucleotides matching TRBD1. In germline, CDR1 is MGHDK, CDR2 SYGVNS. Trimming cost V 3 bases and J 5 bases; bases outside gene matches: 4. The CDR3 sequence is 15 residues long.

This sequence joins TRBV9 and TRBJ2-2; 8 nucleotides agree with TRBD1. Per the germline V gene, CDR1 is SGDLS and CDR2 is YYNGEE. V lost 5 bases to trimming and J lost 7 bases; unmatched junction nucleotides: 1. The CDR3 runs to 12 residues. The CDR3 here is CASRTGGGELFF. Written as DNA, the CDR3 is TGTGCCAGCAGAACAGGGGGCGGGGAGCTGTTTTTT. Based on the CDR3 plus reference TRBV9 and TRBJ2-2, the full variable domain is DSGVTQTPKHLITATGQRVTLRCSPRSGDLSVYWYQQSLDQGLQFLIQYYNGEERAKGNILERFSAQQFPDLHSELNLSSLELGDSALYFCASRTGGGELFFGEGSRLTVL.

This chain joins TRBV25-1 and TRBJ1-2; no clear D gene. The germline V and J ends were trimmed by 3 bases and 8 bases, with 7 bases remaining between them. Germline V CDR1 and CDR2: MGHDK, SYGVNS. The CDR3 consists of 11 residues. The CDR3 region is CASSDYLGYTF. CDR3 DNA: TGTGCCAGCAGTGATTATTTGGGCTACACCTTC.

This chain uses TRBV11-3 with TRBJ2-5; D gene ambiguous. Deletions cut 1 base from V and 1 base from J, with 13 bases between. The V gene's germline CDR1 is SGHNT and CDR2 YENEEA. The CDR3 loop spans 16 amino acids. CDR3 in amino acids: CASSLGGILIQETQYF. CDR3 DNA sequence: TGTGCCAGCAGCTTAGGGGGAATATTGATCCAAGAGACCCAGTACTTC.

This clonotype was detected only a few times. V usage is TRBV10-1 and J usage is TRBJ2-5, with D possibly being TRBD1 or TRBD2 (5 bases each). The J call is doubtful: the DNA matches TRBJ2-1 better. The CDR3 length is 12 residues. Germline V lookup: CDR1 WNHNN, CDR2 SYGVQD (reference sequence). CDR3 sequence (DNA): TGCGCCAGCAAGGGGCTCGGGGATGAGCAGTTCTTC. It codes for CASKGLGDEQFF.